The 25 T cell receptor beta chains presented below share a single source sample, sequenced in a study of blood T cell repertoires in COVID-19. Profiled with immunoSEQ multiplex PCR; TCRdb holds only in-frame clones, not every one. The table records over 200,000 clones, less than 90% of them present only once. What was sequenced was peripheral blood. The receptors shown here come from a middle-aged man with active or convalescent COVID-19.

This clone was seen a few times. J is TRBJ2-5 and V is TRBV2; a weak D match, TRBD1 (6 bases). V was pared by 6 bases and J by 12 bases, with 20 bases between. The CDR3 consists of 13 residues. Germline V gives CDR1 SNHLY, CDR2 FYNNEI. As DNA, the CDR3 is TGTGCCAGCAGGGGGGACATCGGGTCCTTTAAGTACTTC. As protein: CASRGDIGSFKYF.

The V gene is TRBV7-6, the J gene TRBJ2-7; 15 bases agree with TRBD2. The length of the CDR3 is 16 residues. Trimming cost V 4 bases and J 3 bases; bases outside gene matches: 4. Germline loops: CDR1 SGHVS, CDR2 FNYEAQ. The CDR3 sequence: CASSSRGLAGGYEQYF. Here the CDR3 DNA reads TGTGCCAGCAGCTCGCGGGGACTAGCGGGGGGCTACGAGCAGTACTTC.

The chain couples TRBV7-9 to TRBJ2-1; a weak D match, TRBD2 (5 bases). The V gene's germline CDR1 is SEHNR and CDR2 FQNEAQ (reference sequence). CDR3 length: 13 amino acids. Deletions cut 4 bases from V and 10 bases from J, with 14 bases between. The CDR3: CASSSMVRGEQFF. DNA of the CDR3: TGTGCCAGCAGCTCTATGGTGAGAGGGGAGCAGTTCTTC.

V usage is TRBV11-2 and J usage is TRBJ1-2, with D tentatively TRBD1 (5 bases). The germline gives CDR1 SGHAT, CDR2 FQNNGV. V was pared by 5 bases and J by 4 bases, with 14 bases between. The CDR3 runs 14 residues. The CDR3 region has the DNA TGTGCCAGCAGCCTTGTCCCGGGGGGCTATGGCTACACCTTC. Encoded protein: CASSLVPGGYGYTF. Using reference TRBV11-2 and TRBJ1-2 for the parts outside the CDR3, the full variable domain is EAGVAQSPRYKIIEKRQSVAFWCNPISGHATLYWYQQILGQGPKLLIQFQNNGVVDDSQLPKDRFSAERLKGVDSTLKIQPAKLEDSAVYLCASSLVPGGYGYTFGSGTRLTVV.

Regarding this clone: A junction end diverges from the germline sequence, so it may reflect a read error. CDR3 sequence (DNA): TGCGCCAGCAGATTGGACAGCCTCACCGGGGAGCTGTTTTTT. Translation gives CASRLDSLTGELFF. The V call is TRBV5-1, the J call TRBJ2-2; perhaps TRBD1 as D (6 bases). This CDR3 is 14 amino acids long. Germline CDR1 reads SGHRS; CDR2 reads YFSETQ.

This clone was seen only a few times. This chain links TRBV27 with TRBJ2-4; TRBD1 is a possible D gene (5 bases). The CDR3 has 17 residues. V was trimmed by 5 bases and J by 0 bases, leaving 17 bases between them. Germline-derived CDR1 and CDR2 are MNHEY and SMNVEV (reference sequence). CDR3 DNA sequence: TGTGCCAGCAGTCCGTCGACAGTACAACTAGCCAAAAACATTCAGTACTTC. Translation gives CASSPSTVQLAKNIQYF.

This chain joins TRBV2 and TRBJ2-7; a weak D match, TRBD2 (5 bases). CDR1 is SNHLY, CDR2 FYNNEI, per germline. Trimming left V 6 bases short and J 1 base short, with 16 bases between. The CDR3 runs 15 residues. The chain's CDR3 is CASRSGPRESYEQYF. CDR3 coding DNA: TGTGCCAGCAGGAGCGGACCGAGGGAGTCCTACGAGCAGTACTTC. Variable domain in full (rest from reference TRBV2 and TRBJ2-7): EPEVTQTPSHQVTQMGQEVILRCVPISNHLYFYWYRQILGQKVEFLVSFYNNEISEKSEIFDDQFSVERPDGSNFTLKIRSTKLEDSAMYFCASRSGPRESYEQYFGPGTRLTVT.

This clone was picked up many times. The DNA for the CDR3 is TGTGCCAGTTCCCATAAACCGGGGGGCGGTGGCTACACCTTC. This sequence encodes CASSHKPGGGGYTF. The chain couples TRBV27 to TRBJ1-2; tentatively, D is TRBD1 (6 bases). CDR3 length: 14 amino acids. CDR1 is MNHEY, CDR2 SMNVEV, per germline (reference sequence). The V and J ends lost 9 bases and 7 bases respectively, with 21 bases between them.

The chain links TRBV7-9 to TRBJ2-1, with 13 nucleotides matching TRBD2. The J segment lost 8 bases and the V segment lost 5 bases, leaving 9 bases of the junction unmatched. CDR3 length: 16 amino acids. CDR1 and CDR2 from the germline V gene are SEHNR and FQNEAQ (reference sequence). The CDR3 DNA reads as TGTGCCAGCAGCCGCGCTTGGACTAGCGGGAGCGATGAGCAGTTCTTC. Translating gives CASSRAWTSGSDEQFF.

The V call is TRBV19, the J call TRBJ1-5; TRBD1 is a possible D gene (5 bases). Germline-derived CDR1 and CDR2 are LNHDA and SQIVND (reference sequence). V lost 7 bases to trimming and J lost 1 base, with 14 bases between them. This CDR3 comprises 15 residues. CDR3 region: CASIMGGRSNQPQHF. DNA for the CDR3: TGTGCCAGTATTATGGGGGGGAGGAGCAATCAGCCCCAGCATTTT.

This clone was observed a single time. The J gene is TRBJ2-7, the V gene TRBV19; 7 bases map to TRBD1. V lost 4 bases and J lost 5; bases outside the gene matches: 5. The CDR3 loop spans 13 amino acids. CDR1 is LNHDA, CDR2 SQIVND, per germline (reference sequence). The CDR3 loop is CASSKGAINEQYF. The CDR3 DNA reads TGTGCCAGTAGTAAGGGGGCGATCAACGAGCAGTACTTC.

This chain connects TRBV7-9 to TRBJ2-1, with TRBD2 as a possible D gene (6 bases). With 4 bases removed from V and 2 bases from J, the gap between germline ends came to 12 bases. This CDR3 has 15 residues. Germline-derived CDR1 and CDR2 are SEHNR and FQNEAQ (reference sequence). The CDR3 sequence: CASSSGVAPYNEQFF. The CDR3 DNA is TGTGCCAGCAGCTCGGGAGTAGCCCCCTACAATGAGCAGTTCTTC.

In nucleotides, the CDR3 is TGTGCCAGCGTCCCCGGGACTAGCGTCAATGAGCAGTTCTTC. Its protein product is CASVPGTSVNEQFF. This chain joins TRBV2 and TRBJ2-1, with 10 bases matching TRBD2. With 8 bases clipped from V and 6 bases from J, the junction kept 7 bases outside the gene matches. CDR1 is SNHLY, CDR2 FYNNEI, per germline. CDR3 size: 14 residues. Full variable domain (remainder filled in from reference TRBV2 and TRBJ2-1): EPEVTQTPSHQVTQMGQEVILRCVPISNHLYFYWYRQILGQKVEFLVSFYNNEISEKSEIFDDQFSVERPDGSNFTLKIRSTKLEDSAMYFCASVPGTSVNEQFFGPGTRLTVL.

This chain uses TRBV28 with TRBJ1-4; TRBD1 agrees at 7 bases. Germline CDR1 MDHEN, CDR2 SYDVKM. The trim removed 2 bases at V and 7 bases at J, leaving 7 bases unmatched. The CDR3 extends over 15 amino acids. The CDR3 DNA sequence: TGTGCCAGCAGTTTAGGGGCAGGGGGTAGTGAAAAACTGTTTTTT. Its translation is CASSLGAGGSEKLFF.

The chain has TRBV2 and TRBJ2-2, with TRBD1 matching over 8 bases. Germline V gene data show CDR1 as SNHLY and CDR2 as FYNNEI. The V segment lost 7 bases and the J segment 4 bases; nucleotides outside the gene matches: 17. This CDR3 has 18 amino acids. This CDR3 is CASTIISPRGRGTGELFF. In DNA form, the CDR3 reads TGTGCCAGCACCATAATAAGCCCCAGGGGGCGCGGCACCGGGGAGCTGTTTTTT. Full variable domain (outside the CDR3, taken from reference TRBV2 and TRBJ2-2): EPEVTQTPSHQVTQMGQEVILRCVPISNHLYFYWYRQILGQKVEFLVSFYNNEISEKSEIFDDQFSVERPDGSNFTLKIRSTKLEDSAMYFCASTIISPRGRGTGELFFGEGSRLTVL.

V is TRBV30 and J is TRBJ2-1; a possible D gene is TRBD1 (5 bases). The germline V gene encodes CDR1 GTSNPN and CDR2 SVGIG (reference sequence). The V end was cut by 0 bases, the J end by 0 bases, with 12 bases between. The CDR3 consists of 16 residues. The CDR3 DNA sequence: TGTGCCTGGAGTGTCGTGGGGCTGAGCTCCTACAATGAGCAGTTCTTC. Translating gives CAWSVVGLSSYNEQFF.

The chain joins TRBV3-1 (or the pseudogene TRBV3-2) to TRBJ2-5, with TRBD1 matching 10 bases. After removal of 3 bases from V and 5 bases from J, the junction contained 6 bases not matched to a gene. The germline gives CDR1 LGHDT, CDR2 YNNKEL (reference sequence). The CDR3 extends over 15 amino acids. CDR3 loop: CASSHLDRGRETQYF. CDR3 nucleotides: TGTGCCAGCAGCCACCTCGACAGGGGGCGGGAGACCCAGTACTTC.

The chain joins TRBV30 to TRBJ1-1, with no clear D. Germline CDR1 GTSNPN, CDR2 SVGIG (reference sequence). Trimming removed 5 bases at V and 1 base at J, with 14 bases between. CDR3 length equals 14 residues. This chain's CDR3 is CAWLRLDPNTEAFF. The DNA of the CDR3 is TGTGCCTGGTTGAGGCTAGACCCGAACACTGAAGCTTTCTTT. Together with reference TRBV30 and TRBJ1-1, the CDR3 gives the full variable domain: SQTIHQWPATLVQPVGSPLSLECTVEGTSNPNLYWYRQAAGRGLQLLFYSVGIGQISSEVPQNLSASRPQDRQFILSSKKLLLSDSGFYLCAWLRLDPNTEAFFGQGTRLTVV.

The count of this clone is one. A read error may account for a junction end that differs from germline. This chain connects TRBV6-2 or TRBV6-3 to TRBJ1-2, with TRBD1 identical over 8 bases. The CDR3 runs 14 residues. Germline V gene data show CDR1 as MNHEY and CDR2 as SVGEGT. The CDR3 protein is CASSYVIRDRSTHF. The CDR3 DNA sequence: TGTGCCAGCAGTTACGTCATCCGGGACAGGAGCACTCACTTC.

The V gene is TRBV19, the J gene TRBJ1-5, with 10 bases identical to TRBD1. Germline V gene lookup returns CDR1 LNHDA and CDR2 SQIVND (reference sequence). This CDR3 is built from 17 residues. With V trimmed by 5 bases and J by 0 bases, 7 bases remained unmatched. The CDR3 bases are TGTGCCAGTAGTCCCGGGACAGGGGATCCTAGCAATCAGCCCCAGCATTTT. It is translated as CASSPGTGDPSNQPQHF.

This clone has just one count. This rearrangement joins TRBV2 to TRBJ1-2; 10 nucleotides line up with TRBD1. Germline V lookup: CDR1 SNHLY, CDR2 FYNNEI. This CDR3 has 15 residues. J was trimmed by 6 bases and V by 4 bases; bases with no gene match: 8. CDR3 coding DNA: TGTGCCAGCAGTGGGACAGGGGGTTATGGGCATGGCTACACCTTC. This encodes CASSGTGGYGHGYTF.

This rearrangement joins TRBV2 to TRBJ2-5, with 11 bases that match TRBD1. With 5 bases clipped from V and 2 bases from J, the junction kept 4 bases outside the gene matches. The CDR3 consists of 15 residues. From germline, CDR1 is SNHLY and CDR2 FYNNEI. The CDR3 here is CASSRGQGEQETQYF. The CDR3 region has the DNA TGTGCCAGCAGTCGGGGACAGGGGGAGCAAGAGACCCAGTACTTC.

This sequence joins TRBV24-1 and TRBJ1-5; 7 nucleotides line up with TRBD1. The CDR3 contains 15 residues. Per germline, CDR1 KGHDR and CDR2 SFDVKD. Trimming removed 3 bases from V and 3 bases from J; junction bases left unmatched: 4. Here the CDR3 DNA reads TGTGCCACCAGTGATGCGGGACAGCTCAATCAGCCCCAGCATTTT. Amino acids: CATSDAGQLNQPQHF.

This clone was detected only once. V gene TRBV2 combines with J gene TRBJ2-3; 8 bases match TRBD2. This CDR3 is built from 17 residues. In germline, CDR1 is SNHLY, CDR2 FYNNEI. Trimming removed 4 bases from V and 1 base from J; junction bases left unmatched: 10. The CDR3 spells CASSVPSRGARTDTQYF. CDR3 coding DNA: TGTGCCAGCAGTGTTCCCTCGCGGGGGGCCCGCACAGATACGCAGTATTTT.

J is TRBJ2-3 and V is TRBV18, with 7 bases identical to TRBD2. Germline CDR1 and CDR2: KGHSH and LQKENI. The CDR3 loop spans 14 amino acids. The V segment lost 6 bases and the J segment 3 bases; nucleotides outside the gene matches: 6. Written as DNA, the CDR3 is TGTGCCAGCTCCCTTTCACTAGCGACAGATACGCAGTATTTT. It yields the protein CASSLSLATDTQYF.